Listed below are T cell receptor beta chains from one sample, sequenced in a study of CD4+ T cells in melanoma. The table came from immunoSEQ multiplex PCR; TCRdb's copy has only in-frame clones and leaves some out. The sample yields 15,000 to 20,000 clones, 81% seen once. What was sequenced was cells from a culture (not recorded whether cultured in vitro). Receptors were obtained from a human donor with melanoma. Both conserved end residues are part of each CDR3. D genes are given only for firm matches. Size is stated for part of the rows, as once, few or many counts, or as a class when the clone is expanded.

TRBV6-1	.	.	TRBJ1-1	CASSVERQRVGAFF	TGTGCCAGCAGTGTAGAACGACAGCGTGTGGGAGCTTTCTTT
TRBV2	TRBD1	once	TRBJ1-5	CASSAQQGTEPQHF	TGTGCCAGCAGTGCACAACAGGGGACGGAGCCCCAGCATTTT
TRBV10-1	.	.	TRBJ2-7	CASGWVTTYEQYF	TGCGCCAGTGGGTGGGTTACTACCTACGAGCAGTACTTC
TRBV7-3	TRBD1	few	TRBJ1-2	CASSLTLGQGGTSNYGYTF	TGTGCCAGCAGCTTAACGTTAGGACAGGGGGGCACTTCTAACTATGGCTACACCTTC
TRBV5-5	.	.	TRBJ1-4	CASSLTRDSYEKLFF	TGTGCCAGCAGCTTGACCAGAGACAGTTATGAAAAACTGTTTTTT
TRBV5-4	TRBD2	.	TRBJ2-1	CASRTGGRSANEQFF	TGTGCCAGCAGGACGGGGGGGCGGTCGGCGAATGAGCAGTTCTTC
TRBV11-2	TRBD1	once	TRBJ1-2	CASRGLTGGVDGYTF	TGTGCCAGCAGGGGACTGACAGGGGGTGTGGATGGCTACACCTTC
TRBV7-9	TRBD1	few	TRBJ1-1	CASSLEGATEAFF	TGTGCCAGCAGCTTGGAGGGGGCAACTGAAGCTTTCTTT
TRBV9	.	.	TRBJ1-6	CASSVSTGANSPLHF	TGTGCCAGCAGCGTATCAACAGGCGCGAATTCACCCCTCCACTTT
TRBV11-2	.	few	TRBJ2-3	CASSLDSRNGDTQYF	TGTGCCAGCAGCTTAGATTCGAGAAACGGCGATACGCAGTATTTT
TRBV5-4	.	few	TRBJ1-2	CASSSDDRSLSGYTF	TGTGCCAGCAGCTCAGATGACAGGTCCTTGTCGGGCTACACCTTC
TRBV25-1	TRBD1	.	TRBJ2-5	CASSADRGRGETQYF	TGTGCCAGCAGTGCTGACAGGGGGCGCGGGGAGACCCAGTACTTC
TRBV6-1	.	.	TRBJ1-4	CASSETVGNEKLFF	TGTGCCAGCAGTGAGACAGTCGGTAATGAAAAACTGTTTTTT
TRBV6-6	TRBD1	.	TRBJ1-1	CASSHQRTGLNTEAFF	TGTGCCAGCAGCCATCAGAGGACAGGGTTGAACACTGAAGCTTTCTTT
TRBV2	.	few	TRBJ1-1	CASDRGGAREAFF	TGTGCCAGCGACCGCGGGGGGGCGCGTGAAGCTTTCTTT
TRBV5-4	.	.	TRBJ1-2	CASSLALRTAPNYGYTF	TGTGCCAGCAGCTTGGCCTTACGGACAGCACCTAACTATGGCTACACCTTC
TRBV9	.	.	TRBJ1-3	CASSVTGSGNTIYF	TGTGCCAGCAGCGTAACAGGCTCCGGAAACACCATATATTTT
TRBV2	TRBD2	.	TRBJ2-3	CASSWLAATDTQYF	TGTGCCAGCAGTTGGCTAGCGGCCACAGATACGCAGTATTTT
TRBV9	.	.	TRBJ2-6	CASSLPGGVGSGANVLTF	TGTGCCAGCAGCCTTCCCGGAGGGGTCGGCTCTGGGGCCAACGTCCTGACTTTC
TRBV21-1	.	.	TRBJ2-4	CASPWGNKNIQYF	TGTGCCAGCCCTTGGGGCAACAAAAACATTCAGTACTTC
TRBV7-3	TRBD2	once	TRBJ2-1	CASSLLAGGSEQFF	TGTGCCAGCAGCTTACTAGCGGGGGGGAGTGAGCAGTTCTTC
TRBV9	.	.	TRBJ2-1	CASSVQAGLADNEQFF	TGTGCCAGCAGCGTACAGGCGGGCCTGGCCGACAATGAGCAGTTCTTC
TRBV18	.	.	TRBJ2-2	CASSQSDTGELFF	TGTGCCAGCTCACAGAGCGACACCGGGGAGCTGTTTTTT
TRBV11-2	.	.	TRBJ1-2	CASSPTTGPANYGYTF	TGTGCCAGCAGCCCTACGACAGGCCCCGCTAACTATGGCTACACCTTC
TRBV5-1	TRBD1	.	TRBJ1-1	CASSLEGAGTEAFF	TGCGCCAGCAGCTTGGAGGGGGCCGGCACTGAAGCTTTCTTT
TRBV12-1	.	.	TRBJ1-2	CASSFFHHGQGAVDYGYTF	TGTGCCAGCAGCTTCTTCCACCACGGGCAGGGGGCCGTGGACTATGGCTACACCTTC
TRBV6-6	TRBD2	.	TRBJ2-1	CASSYSRGGGAYEQFF	TGTGCCAGCAGTTACTCGAGGGGCGGGGGGGCGTATGAGCAGTTCTTC
TRBV29-1	.	.	TRBJ1-2	CSVGENYGYTF	TGCAGCGTTGGGGAGAACTATGGCTACACCTTC
TRBV5-1	.	.	TRBJ1-2	CASSYGGGGGYTF	TGCGCCAGCAGCTATGGCGGGGGTGGCGGCTACACCTTC
TRBV9	.	few	TRBJ2-7	CASSVGGNSYEQYF	TGTGCCAGCAGCGTAGGGGGGAACTCCTACGAGCAGTACTTC
TRBV27	.	.	TRBJ2-2	CASRTNRAPTGELFF	TGTGCCAGTCGGACGAACAGGGCGCCCACCGGGGAGCTGTTTTTT
TRBV4-1	.	once	TRBJ1-1	CASSQGGGETEAFF	TGCGCCAGCAGCCAAGGAGGGGGAGAAACTGAAGCTTTCTTT
TRBV6-1	TRBD2	.	TRBJ2-2	CASSRLAGAGELFF	TGTGCCAGCAGCCGACTAGCGGGGGCCGGGGAGCTGTTTTTT
TRBV18	.	.	TRBJ1-5	CASSPWPRNQSQHF	TGTGCCAGCTCACCTTGGCCGAGAAATCAGTCCCAGCATTTT
TRBV30	TRBD2	.	TRBJ2-1	CALQAGGTSWDEQFF	TGTGCCTTGCAAGCGGGGGGAACCTCTTGGGATGAGCAGTTCTTC
TRBV19	TRBD1	.	TRBJ1-1	CASSGGDRGQNTEAFF	TGTGCCAGTAGTGGTGGGGACAGGGGGCAGAACACTGAAGCTTTCTTT
TRBV5-6	.	.	TRBJ1-1	CASTPGGAGTEAFF	TGTGCCAGCACCCCCGGAGGCGCGGGGACTGAAGCTTTCTTT
TRBV5-4	TRBD2	.	TRBJ2-5	CATSGGPQETQYF	TGTGCCACCTCGGGGGGGCCTCAAGAGACCCAGTACTTC
TRBV18	.	.	TRBJ1-1	CASSRQLNTEAFF	TGTGCCAGCTCACGACAGTTGAACACTGAAGCTTTCTTT
TRBV20-1	.	.	TRBJ2-3	CSASKDAVQYF	TGCAGTGCTAGTAAGGACGCTGTGCAGTATTTT
TRBV18	TRBD1	.	TRBJ1-6	CASSPPEGANSPLHF	TGTGCCAGCTCACCACCGGAGGGGGCAAATTCACCCCTCCACTTT
TRBV5-1	.	.	TRBJ2-7	CASSLVVGPDYEQYF	TGCGCCAGCAGCTTGGTAGTGGGACCCGACTACGAGCAGTACTTC
TRBV15	.	.	TRBJ2-3	CATSGGAWLGTDTQYF	TGTGCCACCAGCGGGGGGGCGTGGTTGGGGACAGATACGCAGTATTTT
TRBV7-2	.	.	TRBJ2-5	CASSSQWGLDEQETQYF	TGTGCCAGCAGCTCACAGTGGGGACTCGACGAACAGGAGACCCAGTACTTC
TRBV27	.	.	TRBJ2-7	CASSLSGVLAYEQYF	TGTGCCAGCAGTTTATCAGGGGTCCTCGCCTACGAGCAGTACTTC
TRBV5-4	.	.	TRBJ2-6	CASSLQGTGANVLTF	TGTGCCAGCAGCTTGCAGGGGACTGGGGCCAACGTCCTGACTTTC
TRBV28	TRBD1	.	TRBJ1-1	CASSSQGAPTEAFF	TGTGCCAGCAGTTCACAGGGGGCGCCCACTGAAGCTTTCTTT
TRBV30	TRBD1	once	TRBJ1-1	CAWGRGGGTEAFF	TGTGCCTGGGGAAGAGGGGGCGGAACTGAAGCTTTCTTT
TRBV5-4	.	.	TRBJ1-1	CASSSLGAFF	TGTGCCAGCAGTTCACTCGGGGCTTTCTTT
TRBV4-2	TRBD2	.	TRBJ2-3	CASSQALAGGSTDTQYF	TGTGCCAGCAGCCAAGCGCTAGCGGGGGGGAGCACAGATACGCAGTATTTT
TRBV6-5	.	few	TRBJ1-4	CASSPREGSNEKLFF	TGTGCCAGCAGCCCCCGGGAGGGGAGCAATGAAAAACTGTTTTTT
TRBV30	.	.	TRBJ2-3	CAWSAGSGNTDTQYF	TGTGCCTGGAGTGCGGGAAGCGGCAACACAGATACGCAGTATTTT
TRBV19	.	once	TRBJ2-2	CASSIEGVRGTGELFF	TGTGCCAGTAGTATAGAGGGGGTACGAGGCACCGGGGAGCTGTTTTTT
TRBV7-2	TRBD2	.	TRBJ2-7	CASSFVPGGSYEQYF	TGTGCCAGCAGCTTCGTCCCGGGGGGCTCCTACGAGCAGTACTTC